This T cell receptor (beta chain) was identified during a study of T cell repertoires in cytomegalovirus infection. From the reads, TCRdb called clonotypes with MiXCR, one entry per CDR3 protein. The sample has some 700,000 distinct CDR3 sequences, 35% to 45% seen once. The table lists this clonotype with a few counts. The TCR was taken from a human donor in good health (CMV status not recorded). Some clones in this sample may be carry-over from other donors' samples. Sequencing was done on a sample of PBMCs.

In DNA form, the CDR3 reads TGTGCCAGTAGCCCGGATTGGTCCGCAGCCACAGATACGCAGTATTTT. Protein: CASSPDWSAATDTQYF. The chain has TRBV19 and TRBJ2-3, with no clear D. The length of the CDR3 is 16 residues. Germline assignment: CDR1 LNHDA and CDR2 SQIVND (reference sequence). V lost 6 bases, J lost 2 bases, and 18 bases lay in between.